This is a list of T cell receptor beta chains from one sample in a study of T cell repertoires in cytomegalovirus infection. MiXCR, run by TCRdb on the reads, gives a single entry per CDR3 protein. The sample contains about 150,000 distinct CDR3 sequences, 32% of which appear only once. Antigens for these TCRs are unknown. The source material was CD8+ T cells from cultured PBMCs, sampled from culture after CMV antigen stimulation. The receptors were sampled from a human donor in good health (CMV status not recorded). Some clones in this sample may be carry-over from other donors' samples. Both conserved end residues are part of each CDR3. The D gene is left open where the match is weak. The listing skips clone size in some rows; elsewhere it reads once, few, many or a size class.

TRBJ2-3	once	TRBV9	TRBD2	CASSGAGFGDTQYF	TGTGCCAGCAGCGGAGCGGGGTTCGGCGATACGCAGTATTTT
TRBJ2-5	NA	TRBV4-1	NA	CASSQVDGQQETQYF	TGCGCCAGCAGCCAAGTAGATGGGCAACAAGAGACCCAGTACTTC
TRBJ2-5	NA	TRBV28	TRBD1	CASSFIWTGGQETQYF	TGTGCCAGCAGTTTTATCTGGACAGGGGGGCAAGAGACCCAGTACTTC
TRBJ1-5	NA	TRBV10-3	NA	CAISGTPQRPQHF	TGTGCCATCAGCGGGACACCCCAGCGGCCCCAGCATTTT
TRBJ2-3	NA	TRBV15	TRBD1	CATSVHRGGADTQYF	TGTGCCACCAGCGTCCACAGGGGTGGGGCAGATACGCAGTATTTT
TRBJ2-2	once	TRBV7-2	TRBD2	CASSSMLVFMGAGLPNTGVLFF	TGTGCCAGCAGCTCCATGCTGGTCTTTATGGGAGCGGGGTTGCCTAATACCGGGGTGCTGTTTTTT
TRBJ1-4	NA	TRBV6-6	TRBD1	CASSKWVGTGVEKLFF	TGTGCCAGCAGTAAATGGGTCGGGACAGGGGTCGAAAAACTGTTTTTT
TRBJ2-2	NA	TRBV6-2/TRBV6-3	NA	CASSYGDPIAYTGELFF	TGTGCCAGCAGTTACGGCGACCCTATAGCATACACCGGGGAGCTGTTTTTT
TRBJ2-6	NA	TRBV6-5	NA	CASTLAWPGANVLTF	TGTGCCAGCACCCTTGCTTGGCCCGGGGCCAACGTCCTGACTTTC
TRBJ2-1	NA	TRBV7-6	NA	CASSLAEASSYNEQFF	TGTGCCAGCAGCTTAGCTGAGGCAAGCTCCTACAATGAGCAGTTCTTC
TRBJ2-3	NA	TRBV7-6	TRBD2	CASSLAPSGGSTDTQYF	TGTGCCAGCAGCTTAGCTCCTAGCGGGGGGAGCACAGATACGCAGTATTTT
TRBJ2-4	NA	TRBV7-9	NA	CASTLRETDIQYF	TGTGCCAGCACCTTACGGGAAACAGACATTCAGTACTTC
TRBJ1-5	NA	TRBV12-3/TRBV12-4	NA	CASTPGVGQPQHF	TGTGCCAGCACCCCTGGGGTGGGCCAGCCCCAGCATTTT
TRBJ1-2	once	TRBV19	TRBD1	CASSSTGTAYGYTF	TGTGCCAGTAGTTCGACCGGGACAGCCTATGGCTACACCTTC
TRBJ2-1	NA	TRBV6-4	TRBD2	CARAALAGAMNEQFF	TGTGCCAGGGCGGCACTAGCGGGGGCCATGAATGAGCAGTTCTTC
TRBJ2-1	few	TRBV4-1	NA	CASSQDEGSYNEQFF	TGCGCCAGCAGCCAAGACGAGGGGTCCTACAATGAGCAGTTCTTC
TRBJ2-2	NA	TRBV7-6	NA	CASVGNTGELFF	TGTGCCAGCGTGGGGAACACCGGGGAGCTGTTTTTT
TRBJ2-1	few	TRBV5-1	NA	CASSLVAAANNEQFF	TGCGCCAGCAGCTTGGTAGCGGCGGCCAACAATGAGCAGTTCTTC
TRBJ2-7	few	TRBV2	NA	CAIEMSSYEQYF	TGTGCTATAGAGATGAGCTCCTACGAGCAGTACTTC
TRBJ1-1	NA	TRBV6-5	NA	CASSFAGTEAFF	TGTGCCAGCAGTTTCGCTGGGACTGAAGCTTTCTTT
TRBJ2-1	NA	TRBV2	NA	CASRFSGGPYNEQFF	TGTGCCAGCAGATTCTCTGGGGGACCCTACAATGAGCAGTTCTTC
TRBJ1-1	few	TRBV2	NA	CASSEAAGAQSDTEAFF	TGTGCCAGCAGTGAAGCTGCTGGGGCGCAGAGTGACACTGAAGCTTTCTTT
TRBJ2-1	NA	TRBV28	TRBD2	CARSLWLGGVSYNEQFF	TGTGCCCGCAGTTTATGGCTCGGGGGGGTTTCCTACAATGAGCAGTTCTTC
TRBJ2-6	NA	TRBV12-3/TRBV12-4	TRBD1	CASSAPGTDISGANVLTF	TGTGCCAGCAGTGCCCCCGGGACAGATATCTCTGGGGCCAACGTCCTGACTTTC
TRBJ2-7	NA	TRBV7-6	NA	CASSFSTYEQYF	TGTGCCAGCAGCTTTTCCACCTACGAGCAGTACTTC
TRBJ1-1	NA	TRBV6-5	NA	CATYIAQWAEAFF	TGTGCCACGTATATTGCGCAATGGGCTGAAGCTTTCTTT
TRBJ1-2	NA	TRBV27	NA	CASSLTETGYGYTF	TGTGCCAGCAGTTTGACAGAAACTGGCTATGGCTACACCTTC
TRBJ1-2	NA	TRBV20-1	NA	CSARDPGANYGYTF	TGCAGTGCTAGAGATCCGGGCGCCAACTATGGCTACACCTTC
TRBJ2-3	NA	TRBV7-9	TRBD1	CASSFPGDRVTDTQYF	TGTGCCAGCAGCTTTCCCGGGGACAGGGTCACAGATACGCAGTATTTT
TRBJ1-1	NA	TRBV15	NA	CATSRDGLNTEAFF	TGTGCCACCAGCAGAGATGGTTTAAACACTGAAGCTTTCTTT
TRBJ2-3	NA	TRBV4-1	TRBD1	CASSQVQGADTQYF	TGCGCCAGCAGCCAAGTTCAGGGGGCAGATACGCAGTATTTT
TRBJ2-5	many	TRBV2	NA	CASSVPSADQETQYF	TGTGCCAGCAGCGTACCTTCGGCAGACCAAGAGACCCAGTACTTC
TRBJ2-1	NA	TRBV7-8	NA	CASGRGNEQFF	TGTGCCAGCGGGCGGGGCAATGAGCAGTTCTTC
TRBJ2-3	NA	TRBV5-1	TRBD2	CASSLELAGGPADTQYF	TGCGCCAGCAGCTTGGAACTAGCGGGGGGGCCAGCAGATACGCAGTATTTT
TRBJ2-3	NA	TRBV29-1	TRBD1	CSAWDSSNTQYF	TGCAGCGCCTGGGACAGTTCGAATACGCAGTATTTT
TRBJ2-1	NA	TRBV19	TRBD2	CASSMGSGGAPQYNEQFF	TGTGCCAGTAGTATGGGCAGCGGGGGGGCCCCCCAATACAATGAGCAGTTCTTC
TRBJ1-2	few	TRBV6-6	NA	CASSLYRSNYGYTF	TGTGCCAGCAGTTTGTACCGGTCTAACTATGGCTACACCTTC
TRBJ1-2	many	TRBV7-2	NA	CASSLVGSYGYTF	TGTGCCAGCAGCTTAGTGGGGTCCTATGGCTACACCTTC
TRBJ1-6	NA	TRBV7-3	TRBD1	CASSLRTGADSPLHF	TGTGCCAGCAGCCTTCGGACAGGGGCAGATTCACCCCTCCACTTT
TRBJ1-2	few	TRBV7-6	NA	CASSLEGRSPNYGYTF	TGTGCCAGCAGCTTAGAGGGACGAAGCCCTAACTATGGCTACACCTTC
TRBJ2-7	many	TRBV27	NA	CASSLLQDYEQYF	TGTGCCAGCAGTTTATTACAGGACTACGAGCAGTACTTC
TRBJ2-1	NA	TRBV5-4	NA	CASSLAIQLNEQFF	TGTGCCAGCAGCTTGGCTATACAGCTCAATGAGCAGTTCTTC